The 13 T cell receptor beta chains given below trace back to one sample, sequenced in a study of control samples from healthy donors and cancer patients. Method: immunoSEQ multiplex PCR; TCRdb's copy keeps in-frame clones and lacks some. The table records 160,000 or so clones, just over 95% of them present only once. Sequenced material: blood. These receptors all come from a woman aged 25 to 39 in good health.

The chain carries TRBV30 and TRBJ1-1, with 8 bases matching TRBD1. V lost 5 bases to trimming and J lost 4 bases; unmatched junction nucleotides: 6. This CDR3 has 13 residues. Germline V CDR1 and CDR2: GTSNPN, SVGIG (reference sequence). The CDR3 reads CAWLHRGGTEAFF. CDR3 coding DNA: TGTGCCTGGCTGCACAGGGGGGGCACTGAAGCTTTCTTT.

The genes are TRBV28 and TRBJ1-2, with 7 nucleotides matching TRBD1. The junction had 5 bases not matched to a gene; V was cut back by 6 bases and J by 4 bases. This CDR3 contains 13 residues. Germline CDR1 reads MDHEN; CDR2 reads SYDVKM. CDR3 loop: CASSSGTAYGYTF. CDR3 nucleotides: TGTGCCAGCAGCTCCGGGACAGCCTATGGCTACACCTTC.

This clone was detected only once. The rearrangement links TRBV15 to TRBJ1-2; D unclear. This CDR3 has 14 residues. Germline CDR1 LNHNV, CDR2 YYDKDF (reference sequence). Trimming removed 0 bases at V and 7 bases at J, with 12 bases between. The CDR3 DNA follows: TGTGCCACCAGCAGAGATCTGAAGACCGGTGGCTACACCTTC. Protein sequence: CATSRDLKTGGYTF.

This clone was recorded once. The rearrangement uses TRBV28 and TRBJ2-1; D not resolved. The CDR3 runs 14 residues. Trimming shortened V by 8 bases and J by 0 bases, and 11 bases separated the two germline ends. The germline V gene has CDR1 MDHEN and CDR2 SYDVKM. CDR3 DNA: TGTGCCAGCTCTAACCCATTCTCCTACAATGAGCAGTTCTTC. This sequence encodes CASSNPFSYNEQFF. Using reference TRBV28 and TRBJ2-1 for the parts outside the CDR3, the full variable domain is DVKVTQSSRYLVKRTGEKVFLECVQDMDHENMFWYRQDPGLGLRLIYFSYDVKMKEKGDIPEGYSVSREKKERFSLILESASTNQTSMYLCASSNPFSYNEQFFGPGTRLTVL.

The V and J genes are TRBV9 and TRBJ2-1; 9 nucleotides match TRBD2. There are 19 residues in the CDR3. CDR1 is SGDLS and CDR2 is YYNGEE in the germline V gene. J gave up 0 bases and V 4 bases, and 14 bases lay outside the gene matches. The CDR3 region has the DNA TGTGCCAGCAGCCCGCGGGGGGGCCCGGGGTGGGGCTCCTACAATGAGCAGTTCTTC. This codes for CASSPRGGPGWGSYNEQFF.

Comment on this clone: Other DNA sequences in the same sample also yield this CDR3. The V and J genes are TRBV6-5 and TRBJ1-1; D not resolved. Per germline, CDR1 MNHEY and CDR2 SVGAGI. The ends were cut back, 0 bases at V and 0 bases at J, with 5 bases in the middle. The CDR3 is made up of 14 amino acids. CDR3 sequence: CASSYSGLNTEAFF. The CDR3 region has the DNA TGTGCCAGCAGTTACTCGGGATTGAACACTGAAGCTTTCTTT.

V usage is TRBV10-3 and J usage is TRBJ1-3; no definite D call. Germline V gives CDR1 ENHRY, CDR2 SYGVKD. Trimming left V 3 bases short and J 3 bases short, with 6 bases between. This CDR3 has 13 residues. The CDR3: CAISDQNGNTIYF. The DNA for the CDR3 is TGTGCCATCAGTGACCAGAATGGAAACACCATATATTTT.

The chain joins TRBV20-1 to TRBJ2-7; D is unresolved. This CDR3 has 15 amino acids. Trimming shortened V by 3 bases and J by 0 bases, and 15 bases separated the two germline ends. Looked up from germline, CDR1 is DFQATT and CDR2 is SNEGSKA (reference sequence). The chain's CDR3 is CSASHRWIDSYEQYF. The CDR3 coding sequence is TGCAGTGCTAGTCATAGGTGGATTGACTCCTACGAGCAGTACTTC.

The rearrangement uses TRBV3-1 (or the pseudogene TRBV3-2) and TRBJ2-2; TRBD1 aligns across 10 bases. V trimming: 3 bases; J trimming: 4 bases; junction bases outside the gene matches: 2. Germline V gene sequence: CDR1 LGHDT, CDR2 YNNKEL (reference sequence). This CDR3 contains 15 residues. CDR3 residues: CASSHRDRGTGELFF. The CDR3 DNA reads TGTGCCAGCAGCCACCGGGACAGGGGCACCGGGGAGCTGTTTTTT.

About this clone: One end of the junction fails to match germline, which may point to a read error. The chain recombines TRBV6-2 or TRBV6-3 with TRBJ2-1; D gene ambiguous. In germline, CDR1 is MNHEY, CDR2 SVGEGT. The CDR3 is 14 residues long. The CDR3 is CASSYSGTYNEQFF. The DNA of the CDR3 is TGTGCCAGCAGTTACTCAGGCACCTATAATGAGCAGTTCTTC.

V gene TRBV21-1 combines with J gene TRBJ1-5; the DNA was not used to check the table's D call, TRBD1. TRBV21-1 is a pseudogene. The CDR3 sequence is 15 residues long. CDR3 amino acids: CASSRPGQGIQPQHF. In nucleotides, the CDR3 is TGTGCCAGCAGCAGACCGGGACAGGGGATTCAGCCCCAGCATTTT.

The rearrangement joins TRBV6-6 to TRBJ1-4; possible D gene TRBD1, 5 bases. The CDR3 has 15 amino acids. Looked up from germline, CDR1 is MNHNY and CDR2 is SVGAGI (reference sequence). Trimming stripped 0 bases from V and 6 bases from J, with 11 bases between. The CDR3 protein is CASSYSGQGDEKLFF. Here the CDR3 DNA reads TGTGCCAGCAGTTACTCGGGGCAGGGCGATGAAAAACTGTTTTTT.

The chain combines TRBV6-6 with TRBJ1-3; TRBD1 aligns across 7 bases. V dropped 5 bases and J dropped 4; count of bases not matched to a gene: 11. Germline CDR1 is MNHNY and CDR2 is SVGAGI (reference sequence). The length of the CDR3 is 16 residues. The CDR3 here is CASSHPGTVLGNTIYF. CDR3 DNA: TGTGCCAGCAGTCACCCCGGGACAGTCCTCGGAAACACCATATATTTT.